Below are 6 T cell receptor beta chains sequenced from a single sample in a study of regulatory T cells in long-lasting Graves disease. For TCR beta, libraries came from iRepertoire HTBI primers and Arm-PCR of CDR3 regions. A single record per CDR3 protein comes from TCRdb applying MiXCR to the multiplex PCR reads. Of roughly 420,000 distinct CDR3 sequences in the sample, about 16% are singletons; the top ten hold 22%. Noted time point: newly diagnosed GD, antithyroid drugs for less than 3 months. Following extraction of RNA from PBMCs, that RNA was used to make the TCR library. Source: peripheral blood mononuclear cells (PBMCs), taken at new diagnosis, from a patient treated with antithyroid drugs. The receptors originated from a female donor with Graves disease.

Ten or more counts support this clonotype. The CDR3 sequence: CASSQVRGTGSYNEQFF. In DNA, the CDR3 is TGTGCCAGCAGCCAAGTGAGAGGGACAGGGTCGTACAATGAGCAGTTCTTC. The chain carries TRBV3-1 and TRBJ2-1, with 9 bases fitting TRBD1. Germline-derived CDR1 and CDR2 are LGHDT and YNNKEL (reference sequence). V lost 1 base, J lost 4 bases, and 8 bases stayed unmatched. The CDR3 contains 17 residues.

V usage is TRBV7-2 and J usage is TRBJ2-7, with 8 bases that match TRBD1. The CDR3 consists of 14 residues. From germline, CDR1 is SGHTA and CDR2 FQGNSA. The J segment lost 7 bases and the V segment lost 3 bases, leaving 8 bases of the junction unmatched. The CDR3 nucleotides are TGTGCCAGCAGCTTCCGACAGGGGTTATGGGAGCAGTACTTC. Protein: CASSFRQGLWEQYF.

In this sample, this clonotype turned up a few times. The chain couples TRBV28 to TRBJ2-7; D may be TRBD1 or TRBD2 (5 bases each). Germline values: CDR1 MDHEN, CDR2 SYDVKM. V lost 3 bases, J lost 2 bases, and 11 bases lay in between. The CDR3 spans 14 residues. The chain's CDR3 is CASSFWGKPYEQYF. The CDR3 DNA follows: TGTGCCAGCAGTTTTTGGGGGAAACCCTACGAGCAGTACTTC.

This clonotype showed up many times. CDR3: CASSQGPVRDTEAFF. As DNA, the CDR3 is TGCGCCAGCAGCCAAGGCCCTGTCCGGGACACTGAAGCTTTCTTT. The V call is TRBV4-1, the J call TRBJ1-1, with no clear D. The CDR3 contains 15 residues. Germline V CDR1 and CDR2: MGHRA, YSYEKL. Trimming pared 1 base from V and 3 bases from J, leaving 12 bases between.

This clonotype has a single count. V is TRBV5-4 and J is TRBJ2-1; TRBD2 matches at 7 bases. J was trimmed by 9 bases and V by 7 bases; bases with no gene match: 13. Per the germline V gene, CDR1 is SGHNT and CDR2 is YYREEE (reference sequence). The CDR3 covers 14 residues. CDR3 coding DNA: TGTGCCAGCCGGGGTGGCGCGGGAGTTGGTGAGCAGTTCTTC. This gives the protein CASRGGAGVGEQFF.

Many counts were recorded for this clonotype. This chain links TRBV6-2 or TRBV6-3 with TRBJ1-5; the match to TRBD1 covers 7 bases. The CDR3 extends over 18 amino acids. Germline V gene lookup returns CDR1 MNHEY and CDR2 SVGEGT. Unmatched junction bases numbered 17, after V lost 2 bases and J lost 7 bases. The CDR3 nucleotides read TGTGCCAGCAGTTACACACAATTCCGGGACAGCGGTTTGCAGCCCCAGCATTTT. Its protein is CASSYTQFRDSGLQPQHF.